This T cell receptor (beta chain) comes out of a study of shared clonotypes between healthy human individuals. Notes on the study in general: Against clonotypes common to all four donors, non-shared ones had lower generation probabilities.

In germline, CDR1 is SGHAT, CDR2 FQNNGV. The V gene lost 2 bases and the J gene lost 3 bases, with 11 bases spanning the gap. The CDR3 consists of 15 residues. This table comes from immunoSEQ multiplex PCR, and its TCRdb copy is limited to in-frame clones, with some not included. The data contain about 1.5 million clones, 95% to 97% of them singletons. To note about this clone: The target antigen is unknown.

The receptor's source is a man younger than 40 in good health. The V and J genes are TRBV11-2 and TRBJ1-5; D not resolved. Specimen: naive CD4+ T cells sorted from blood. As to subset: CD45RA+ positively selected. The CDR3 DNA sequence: TGTGCCAGCAGCTTATGGCCAGGCTCCAATCAGCCCCAGCATTTT. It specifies CASSLWPGSNQPQHF.